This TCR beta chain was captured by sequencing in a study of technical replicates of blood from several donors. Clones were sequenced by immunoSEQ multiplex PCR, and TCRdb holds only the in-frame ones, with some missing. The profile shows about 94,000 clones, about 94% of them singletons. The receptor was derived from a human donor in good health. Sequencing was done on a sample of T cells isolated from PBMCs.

For the CDR3, the DNA is TGCGCCAGCAGCCAAACTACAGGGCAATACGAGCAGTACTTC. Its translation: CASSQTTGQYEQYF. This chain joins TRBV4-1 and TRBJ2-7, with TRBD1 as a possible D gene (6 bases). V was pared by 2 bases and J by 4 bases, with 12 bases between. Germline V CDR1 and CDR2: MGHRA, YSYEKL. The CDR3 runs to 14 residues.